The T cell receptor (beta chain) described here comes from a study of cytomegalovirus exposure and HLA in healthy donors (dated by TCRdb to the late 2010s). Background for the entire study: A later analysis indicated that the 130 or so validation repertoires were generated on the platform also employed for the roughly 730 repertoires of the first cohort. The study aimed to test whether cataloging public T cell receptors could reveal signatures of past pathogen exposure. Along with the approximately 700-subject first cohort, a separate validation cohort of roughly 110 different subjects was used. To predict cytomegalovirus infection status, the study combined high-throughput TCR immunosequencing, statistical association of individual TCRs with disease status, and machine learning. Overall study outcomes, separate from this receptor: The authors suggested that the approach could potentially be extended to other disease states and immunological phenotypes. The classifier was reported to diagnose cytomegalovirus status with high specificity and sensitivity in both the original cohort and the validation cohort. Subsequent analysis determined that TCRs grouped into clusters in the first cohort also showed a tendency toward co-occurrence across the 130 or so validation repertoires, and roughly 94% of cluster scores exceeded 0. The study gave a list of about 170 TCR beta chains associated with cytomegalovirus. All 120 or so repertoires were used to score co-occurrence in the validation cohort in a later analysis, because that analysis had no HLA typing for the cohort. While some public TCRs were present in many individuals, most TCR sequences turned up only very rarely across donors. Three of the identified cytomegalovirus-associated TCR beta chains were confirmed in vitro to be specific for cytomegalovirus antigens.

To prepare the library, the immunoSEQ multiplex PCR assay was applied. The authors' pipeline ran thus. A statistical classification framework was built for diagnosing cytomegalovirus status from the catalog of TCR beta chain sequences. TCRdb took over this immuneACCESS table, retaining in-frame rearrangements with V and J assigned. Such tables are incomplete; in checked studies, under half of the missing clones stem from an unresolved V gene, and the remainder is unexplained. D and trimming come from the DNA, and the V and J calls and clone size come from that table. The sample contains about 240,000 clones, around nine tenths of them found a single time. The ten biggest clones cover 2.6% of the sample. Turning to this clone: There is no known antigen for this receptor. There are no base qualities to consult, and no much larger clone falls within one base.

Donors formed part of the validation cohort, which comprised over a hundred subjects and was distinct from the first cohort of under 800 subjects. The CDR3 measures 15 amino acids from cysteine to phenylalanine. Of all the DNA, just the CDR3 is kept, 45 bases in frame from base 1. According to the germline V gene (reference sequence), CDR1 reads SGHNT and CDR2 reads YYREEE. Relative to germline, V is 3 bases shorter and J is 3 bases shorter, with 15 bases between their ends. Sequences were obtained from PBMCs. This sequence was found in a man aged 18-30 years in good health and CMV-seronegative. The sequence joins TRBV5-4 to TRBJ1-1; TRBD1 is possibly the D segment (5 matching bases). The encoded CDR3 is CASSWAQGLDTEAFF. The DNA sequence is as follows: TGTGCCAGCAGCTGGGCCCAGGGTCTGGACACTGAAGCTTTCTTT.